The clone carrying this TCR delta chain was seen only once. Antigen specificity is unknown. With 2 bases clipped from V and 1 base from J, the junction kept 31 bases outside the gene matches. The germline V gene has CDR1 TSWWSYY and CDR2 QGS. The CDR3 sequence is 25 residues long. The data are from a study of Vδ1+ human thymocytes. Extracted RNA was reverse transcribed into cDNA. The CDR3 regions were amplified by multiplex PCR from V-gene primers to a constant-region primer. TCRdb ran CATT on the multiplex PCR reads. Of 70,000 or so delta-chain clones in the sample, roughly a third were seen once. Findings of the study overall: Unlike peripheral blood Vdelta1+ controls, thymic delta-chain sequences included around 21% Vdelta2 and few Vdelta3. In the thymus, TRG and TRD repertoires looked highly polyclonal with Gaussian CDR3 lengths.

The sample comprised Vdelta1+ gamma-delta thymocytes from the thymus. The subset was: FACS-sorted CD3+ TCRalphabeta- TCRVdelta1+ TCRVdelta2- thymocytes. The rearrangement links TRDV1 to TRDJ1; 10 bases fit TRDD3. The receptor's source is a boy in the first two years of life who had congenital heart surgery. CDR3 DNA sequence: TGTGCTCTTGGGGAAAAGGAGGATCTTTGGGGGCCAAGGTACTGGGGGATCCGATTCACCGATAAACTCATCTTT. Its protein is CALGEKEDLWGPRYWGIRFTDKLIF.